The 30 T cell receptor beta chains given below trace back to one sample, sequenced in a study of identical twins. TCRdb reanalysed the 5' RACE reads using MiXCR and keeps one entry per CDR3 protein. The sample includes about 190,000 distinct CDR3 sequences, about 16% of them seen just once. The sample was also reused in another study, on T cells expressing NK-cell markers.

The sample taken for sequencing was CD8+ T cells sorted from blood. These receptors all come from a woman aged 18-29 years in good health.

This clonotype came up a few times. The chain carries TRBV29-1 and TRBJ1-1; D is undetermined. Germline-derived CDR1 and CDR2 are SQVTM and ANQGSEA. This CDR3 is 12 amino acids long. V dropped 8 bases and J dropped 1 base, with 11 bases sitting between them. Here the CDR3 reads CSTASGNTEAFF. Here the CDR3 DNA reads TGCAGCACTGCGAGTGGGAACACTGAAGCTTTCTTT.

The chain has TRBV12-5 and TRBJ1-1; no reliable D call. The CDR3 runs to 11 residues. Deletions cut 11 bases from V and 1 base from J, with 8 bases between. Germline loops: CDR1 LGHNT, CDR2 FRNRAP. CDR3 sequence (DNA): TGTGCTGGACTGGGGAACACTGAAGCTTTCTTT. Protein product: CAGLGNTEAFF. The full variable domain, in which reference TRBV12-5 and TRBJ1-1 provide the parts outside the CDR3, is DARVTQTPRHKVTEMGQEVTMRCQPILGHNTVFWYRQTMMQGLELLAYFRNRAPLDDSGMPKDRFSAEMPDATLATLKIQPSEPRDSAVYFCAGLGNTEAFFGQGTRLTVV.

This clonotype came up once. The chain is built from TRBV13 and TRBJ2-7; D perhaps matches TRBD2 (5 bases). Germline V gene sequence: CDR1 PRHDT, CDR2 FYEKMQ (reference sequence). Trimming left V 0 bases short and J 0 bases short, with 12 bases between. The CDR3 contains 16 residues. CDR3 in DNA: TGTGCCAGCAGCTTAGGTGCGGGCCGCAGCTCCTACGAGCAGTACTTC. It encodes CASSLGAGRSSYEQYF.

This clonotype showed up just a few times. This chain uses TRBV15 with TRBJ2-2; the D is unclear. The CDR3 contains 14 residues. The ends were cut back, 6 bases at V and 4 bases at J, with 12 bases in the middle. Germline V lookup: CDR1 LNHNV, CDR2 YYDKDF (reference sequence). CDR3 region: CATSTRPITGELFF. CDR3 coding DNA: TGTGCCACCAGTACGAGACCCATCACCGGGGAGCTGTTTTTT.

The chain couples TRBV13 to TRBJ1-1; possible D gene TRBD1, 5 bases. This CDR3 is 12 amino acids long. Trimming stripped 7 bases from V and 1 base from J, with 7 bases between. Germline CDR1 and CDR2: PRHDT and FYEKMQ (reference sequence). CDR3 sequence: CASTGSNTEAFF. CDR3 nucleotide sequence: TGTGCCAGCACAGGGTCGAACACTGAAGCTTTCTTT.

This clonotype has just one count. The genes are TRBV6-1 and TRBJ1-5; D not resolved. This CDR3 region has 15 residues. V was clipped by 4 bases and J by 0 bases, with 10 bases between them. CDR1 is MNHNS and CDR2 is SASEGT in the germline V gene. CDR3 protein: CASSGGYYSNQPQHF. CDR3 sequence (DNA): TGTGCCAGCAGTGGAGGGTACTATAGCAATCAGCCCCAGCATTTT.

The chain uses TRBV5-1 and TRBJ2-7; 14 positions match TRBD2. This CDR3 spans 19 amino acids. V trimming: 2 bases; J trimming: 3 bases; junction bases outside the gene matches: 13. Looked up from germline, CDR1 is SGHRS and CDR2 is YFSETQ. The CDR3 spells CASSLAGGLAGVLDYEQYF. The DNA for the CDR3 is TGCGCCAGCAGCTTAGCGGGGGGACTAGCGGGAGTTCTGGACTACGAGCAGTACTTC. Drawing the rest from reference TRBV5-1 and TRBJ2-7, the complete variable domain is KAGVTQTPRYLIKTRGQQVTLSCSPISGHRSVSWYQQTPGQGLQFLFEYFSETQRNKGNFPGRFSGRQFSNSRSEMNVSTLELGDSALYLCASSLAGGLAGVLDYEQYFGPGTRLTVT.

This clonotype was counted ten times or more. This sequence joins TRBV20-1 and TRBJ2-1; 12 nucleotides line up with TRBD2. Germline V gene data show CDR1 as DFQATT and CDR2 as SNEGSKA (reference sequence). CDR3 length: 15 residues. The J segment lost 6 bases and the V segment lost 0 bases, leaving 3 bases of the junction unmatched. The CDR3 DNA sequence: TGCAGTGCTAGAGAGACTAGCGGGAGCCTCAATGAGCAGTTCTTC. This codes for CSARETSGSLNEQFF.

This clonotype was counted only a few times. The chain employs TRBV9 and TRBJ1-4; TRBD1 agrees at 9 bases. The J segment lost 8 bases and the V segment lost 3 bases, leaving 11 bases of the junction unmatched. CDR1 is SGDLS and CDR2 is YYNGEE in the germline V gene. The length of the CDR3 is 16 residues. CDR3 region: CASSGGQGPSEEKLFF. The CDR3 coding sequence is TGTGCCAGCAGCGGGGGACAGGGACCCTCCGAGGAAAAACTGTTTTTT.

On this clonotype: This clone may be a read error of a much larger clone one base away. The rearrangement links TRBV3-1 to TRBJ2-7; D might be TRBD2 (5 bases). From germline, CDR1 is LGHDT and CDR2 YNNKEL (reference sequence). The V end lost 4 bases, the J end lost 8 bases, and 15 bases lay between the germline ends. The CDR3 spans 13 residues. CDR3 in DNA: TGTGCCAGCAGCCTCATAACTGGGAGCCAGCAGTACTTC. Amino acid sequence: CASSLITGSQQYF.

V is TRBV9 and J is TRBJ1-2; the D is unclear. Germline V gives CDR1 SGDLS, CDR2 YYNGEE. This CDR3 comprises 13 residues. The V end was cut by 4 bases, the J end by 8 bases, with 15 bases between. The CDR3 nucleotides read TGTGCCAGCAGCTCCCGACCGGCCGAAGGCTACACCTTC. As protein: CASSSRPAEGYTF.

This chain links TRBV21-1 with TRBJ2-1. TRBV21-1 is a pseudogene locus. This CDR3 spans 15 amino acids. The CDR3 coding sequence is TGTGCCAGCAGCAAAGTCGGCCTTTTCTGGAATGAGCAGTTCTTC. Translating gives CASSKVGLFWNEQFF.

This clonotype was observed a handful of times. The chain joins TRBV3-1 to TRBJ2-5; D remains unclear. The germline CDR1 and CDR2 sequences are LGHDT and YNNKEL (reference sequence). The CDR3 contains 13 residues. V lost 1 base and J 1 base, leaving 4 bases between the germline ends. The CDR3 reads CASSQGVQETQYF. Written as DNA, the CDR3 is TGTGCCAGCAGCCAAGGGGTCCAAGAGACCCAGTACTTC.

J is TRBJ2-3 and V is TRBV30; TRBD2 might be the D (5 bases). CDR3 length: 13 amino acids. The V end lost 3 bases, the J end lost 6 bases, and 13 bases lay between the germline ends. Germline lookup yields CDR1 GTSNPN and CDR2 SVGIG (reference sequence). The CDR3 reads CAWSGTSLDTQYF. CDR3 DNA sequence: TGTGCCTGGAGCGGTACTAGTCTTGATACGCAGTATTTT.

This clonotype has a handful of counts. The rearrangement joins TRBV25-1 to TRBJ2-5; D may be TRBD2 (5 bases). V dropped 2 bases and J dropped 5 bases, with 12 bases sitting between them. The CDR3 length is 14 residues. CDR1 and CDR2 (germline): MGHDK, SYGVNS. The CDR3 spells CASSELSGGETQYF. CDR3 sequence (DNA): TGTGCCAGCAGTGAACTAAGTGGCGGGGAGACCCAGTACTTC.

This rearrangement joins TRBV6-1 to TRBJ2-5; D not certain. This CDR3 is 14 amino acids long. Germline values: CDR1 MNHNS, CDR2 SASEGT. V was cut by 4 bases and J by 2 bases, with 11 bases left in between. This CDR3 reads CASSGRVTQETQYF. CDR3 sequence (DNA): TGTGCCAGCAGTGGCCGGGTGACGCAAGAGACCCAGTACTTC.

The chain recombines TRBV6-1 with TRBJ1-2, with D possibly TRBD1 on 5 matching bases. The germline CDR1 and CDR2 sequences are MNHNS and SASEGT. The V end was cut by 7 bases, the J end by 4 bases, with 16 bases between. This CDR3 has 14 residues. CDR3 in amino acids: CASTHGAASYGYTF. In DNA, the CDR3 is TGTGCCAGCACCCACGGGGCAGCCAGCTATGGCTACACCTTC.

This clonotype was observed a few times. The chain has TRBV29-1 and TRBJ1-1; TRBD1 is a possible D gene (6 bases). Germline loops: CDR1 SQVTM, CDR2 ANQGSEA. The CDR3 has 13 residues. Trimming took 1 base from V and 1 from J, leaving 7 bases between them. In nucleotides, the CDR3 is TGCAGCGTTGAAGGACAGGCGAACACTGAAGCTTTCTTT. Translation gives CSVEGQANTEAFF.

The gene calls are TRBV11-2 and TRBJ2-7, with TRBD2 identical over 7 bases. J lost 4 bases, V lost 7 bases, and 22 bases had no gene match. The CDR3 runs to 18 residues. Germline V gives CDR1 SGHAT, CDR2 FQNNGV. The CDR3 is CASTTWVGLDPSPYEQYF. The CDR3 coding sequence is TGTGCCAGCACCACTTGGGTTGGACTAGATCCTTCCCCTTACGAGCAGTACTTC.

This clonotype was seen more than once but under ten times. The genes are TRBV7-9 and TRBJ2-7; 8 nucleotides match TRBD1. J lost 5 bases, V lost 5 bases, and 11 bases had no gene match. This CDR3 region has 15 residues. In germline, CDR1 is SEHNR, CDR2 FQNEAQ (reference sequence). This CDR3 is CASSPPRTGKDEQYF. Here the CDR3 DNA reads TGTGCCAGCAGCCCGCCCAGGACAGGGAAAGACGAGCAGTACTTC.

This clonotype was seen a handful of times. The chain combines TRBV18 with TRBJ2-7; 7 nucleotides agree with TRBD2. V shed 4 bases, J shed 5 bases, and the junction held 5 bases outside the gene matches. CDR1 is KGHSH, CDR2 LQKENI, per germline. The CDR3 is made up of 13 amino acids. CDR3 loop: CASSRWGGDEQYF. The CDR3 DNA reads TGTGCCAGCTCACGATGGGGAGGGGACGAGCAGTACTTC.

This clonotype was recorded many times. The CDR3 region is CSARDRGVVSGYTF. The CDR3 DNA is TGCAGTGCTAGAGATCGGGGCGTCGTGTCGGGCTACACCTTC. The V call is TRBV20-1, the J call TRBJ1-2; D might be TRBD1 (5 bases). V was clipped by 0 bases and J by 8 bases, with 16 bases between them. Germline V gene lookup returns CDR1 DFQATT and CDR2 SNEGSKA (reference sequence). The CDR3 contains 14 residues.

Only a few counts were recorded for this clonotype. The chain recombines TRBV20-1 with TRBJ2-5; TRBD1 is a possible D gene (6 bases). The V end lost 0 bases, the J end lost 7 bases, and 15 bases lay between the germline ends. Germline values: CDR1 DFQATT, CDR2 SNEGSKA (reference sequence). The CDR3 runs 14 residues. The CDR3 DNA reads as TGCAGTGCTAGAGATTATCAGGGGCGCGGGACCCAGTACTTC. Its translation: CSARDYQGRGTQYF.

This chain links TRBV5-4 with TRBJ1-2; tentatively, D is TRBD1 (6 bases). The V and J ends lost 0 bases and 4 bases respectively, with 22 bases between them. The CDR3 contains 18 residues. Germline CDR1 is SGHNT and CDR2 is YYREEE (reference sequence). The CDR3, as DNA: TGTGCCAGCAGCTTGGTAGTTTACCGGGGGGCGCCCCTCTATGGCTACACCTTC. The encoded protein is CASSLVVYRGAPLYGYTF.

The gene calls are TRBV12-3 or TRBV12-4 and TRBJ2-7; D possibly matches TRBD1 or TRBD2 (5 bases each). The CDR3 is 14 amino acids. The V end was cut by 7 bases, the J end by 7 bases, with 20 bases between. The chain's CDR3 is CASTFTGTVGEQYF. The CDR3 DNA reads as TGTGCCAGCACCTTTACGGGGACCGTAGGGGAGCAGTACTTC.

V usage is TRBV2 and J usage is TRBJ2-1; 13 bases agree with TRBD2. This CDR3 has 14 amino acids. The V and J ends lost 10 bases and 4 bases, in that order; junction bases with no gene match: 4. Germline V CDR1 and CDR2: SNHLY, FYNNEI. The CDR3 DNA is TGTGCCACCGTGACTAGCGGGGGGTACAATGAGCAGTTCTTC. It is translated as CATVTSGGYNEQFF.

This clonotype was detected a few times. The V and J genes are TRBV6-2 or TRBV6-3 and TRBJ2-7; 8 nucleotides agree with TRBD1. V gave up 5 bases and J gave up 3 bases; unmatched junction bases: 6. This CDR3 contains 14 residues. CDR1 is MNHEY, CDR2 SVGEGT, per germline. Here the CDR3 reads CASSRQGSSYEQYF. CDR3 nucleotides: TGTGCCAGCAGTCGACAGGGGTCGAGCTACGAGCAGTACTTC.

This clonotype was detected a few times. This chain links TRBV9 with TRBJ1-2; D remains ambiguous. Germline lookup yields CDR1 SGDLS and CDR2 YYNGEE. Trimming took off 0 bases at V and 2 bases at J, with 8 bases between the two ends. CDR3 size: 14 residues. In DNA, the CDR3 is TGTGCCAGCAGCGTAGGTGGCAGAAACTATGGCTACACCTTC. Translation: CASSVGGRNYGYTF.

This sequence joins TRBV6-5 and TRBJ1-1, with no clear D. Between the trimmed V and J ends, which lost 5 bases and 7 bases, there was a span of 8 bases. CDR1 and CDR2 (germline): MNHEY, SVGAGI. This CDR3 region has 11 residues. CDR3 sequence (DNA): TGTGCCAGCAGTCTGAATTTTGAAGCTTTCTTT. Amino acids: CASSLNFEAFF.

The chain has TRBV4-1 and TRBJ2-1; 9 bases agree with TRBD2. CDR1 MGHRA and CDR2 YSYEKL come from the germline V gene. CDR3 length: 16 amino acids. The V segment lost 0 bases and the J segment 5 bases; nucleotides outside the gene matches: 5. Here the CDR3 reads CASSQEESGGNNEQFF. The CDR3 nucleotides are TGCGCCAGCAGCCAAGAAGAAAGCGGGGGGAACAATGAGCAGTTCTTC.